Below, 29 T cell receptor beta chains from the same sample are listed, as sequenced in a study of blood T cell repertoires in COVID-19. Assay used: immunoSEQ multiplex PCR; TCRdb lists only in-frame clones, some missing. This sample has some 190,000 clones, with approximately 85% found just once. The sample consisted of PBMCs or T cells enriched from blood (not recorded which). The receptor source for this set is a man aged 40-49 years with acute COVID-19.

V and J are TRBV5-1 and TRBJ1-1; D gene ambiguous. Germline V lookup: CDR1 SGHRS, CDR2 YFSETQ. The CDR3 is 14 amino acids. The ends were cut back, 4 bases at V and 3 bases at J, with 13 bases in the middle. The CDR3 loop is CASSIRGEDTEAFF. In nucleotides, the CDR3 is TGCGCCAGCAGCATCCGGGGTGAGGACACTGAAGCTTTCTTT.

This clone appeared a single time. The chain recombines TRBV7-2 with TRBJ1-2; no clear D. The V gene's germline CDR1 is SGHTA and CDR2 FQGNSA. V was cut by 1 base and J by 10 bases, with 16 bases left in between. This CDR3 spans 14 amino acids. CDR3 bases: TGTGCCAGCAGCTTAGGTCGAGAGGGTTGGGCCTACACCTTC. As protein: CASSLGREGWAYTF.

This chain links TRBV19 with TRBJ2-1, with TRBD2 as a possible D gene (6 bases). The CDR3 totals 14 residues. The V gene lost 9 bases and the J gene lost 2 bases, with 14 bases spanning the gap. Germline V gene sequence: CDR1 LNHDA, CDR2 SQIVND (reference sequence). CDR3 DNA sequence: TGTGCCAGCCGGGACTCCACAACCTACAATGAGCAGTTCTTC. Amino acids: CASRDSTTYNEQFF.

This clone was seen a handful of times. This sequence joins TRBV7-2 and TRBJ1-1, with 8 positions matching TRBD1. Germline lookup yields CDR1 SGHTA and CDR2 FQGNSA. Trimming removed 3 bases from V and 4 bases from J; junction bases left unmatched: 7. The CDR3 loop spans 15 amino acids. CDR3 coding DNA: TGTGCCAGCAGCTTTACAACCACAGGGGGCACTGAAGCTTTCTTT. This translates into CASSFTTTGGTEAFF.

This clone was observed once. The chain links TRBV4-1 to TRBJ2-3, with unresolved D. This CDR3 region has 13 residues. Germline values: CDR1 MGHRA, CDR2 YSYEKL. V was shortened by 1 base and J by 6 bases, with 8 bases between the two germline ends. CDR3 DNA sequence: TGCGCCAGCAGCCAAGCCCGGTGGGATACGCAGTATTTT. As protein: CASSQARWDTQYF.

V and J are TRBV18 and TRBJ2-1; TRBD1 is a possible D gene (5 bases). Trimming stripped 3 bases from V and 3 bases from J, with 12 bases between. The CDR3 contains 15 residues. The germline V gene encodes CDR1 KGHSH and CDR2 LQKENI. The CDR3 region has the DNA TGTGCCAGCTCACCCGGGCAGGGTATCTACAATGAGCAGTTCTTC. Its translation: CASSPGQGIYNEQFF.

The V gene is TRBV7-8, the J gene TRBJ2-1; 9 positions agree with TRBD1. The germline CDR1 and CDR2 sequences are SGHVS and FQNEAQ. CDR3 length: 18 amino acids. J was trimmed by 5 bases and V by 1 base; bases with no gene match: 12. The CDR3 sequence: CASSLGKRPGQGDNEQFF. CDR3 coding DNA: TGTGCCAGCAGCTTAGGGAAAAGACCGGGACAGGGTGACAATGAGCAGTTCTTC.

The rearrangement links TRBV19 to TRBJ2-7, with D maybe TRBD2 (6 bases). The CDR3 is made up of 13 amino acids. Germline V gives CDR1 LNHDA, CDR2 SQIVND (reference sequence). V was trimmed by 6 bases and J by 6 bases, leaving 15 bases between them. CDR3 bases: TGTGCCAGTAGCTCCCAGGTCGGGGGCGAGCAGTACTTC. Translating gives CASSSQVGGEQYF.

The chain combines TRBV2 with TRBJ2-5, with D possibly being TRBD1 (6 bases). The CDR3 is 15 amino acids. CDR1 and CDR2 (germline): SNHLY, FYNNEI. Deletions cut 6 bases from V and 7 bases from J, with 21 bases between. DNA for the CDR3: TGTGCCAGCAGGAGGGGCCGGGACACCGTCTCGACCCAGTACTTC. Amino acid sequence: CASRRGRDTVSTQYF.

The V and J genes are TRBV7-8 and TRBJ2-4; TRBD1 matches at 7 bases. Germline V gives CDR1 SGHVS, CDR2 FQNEAQ. This CDR3 contains 13 residues. The trim removed 5 bases at V and 5 bases at J, leaving 3 bases unmatched. The CDR3 loop is CASSRDRENIQYF. CDR3 DNA sequence: TGTGCCAGCAGCCGGGACAGAGAAAACATTCAGTACTTC.

This clone was picked up one time. The chain couples TRBV5-1 to TRBJ2-7, with D perhaps TRBD1 (5 bases). CDR1 SGHRS and CDR2 YFSETQ come from the germline V gene. This CDR3 has 13 residues. V dropped 5 bases and J dropped 2 bases, with 11 bases sitting between them. The CDR3: CASRDTPPYEQYF. CDR3 sequence (DNA): TGCGCCAGCAGGGACACACCACCCTACGAGCAGTACTTC. The variable domain in full, completed from reference TRBV5-1 and TRBJ2-7, reads KAGVTQTPRYLIKTRGQQVTLSCSPISGHRSVSWYQQTPGQGLQFLFEYFSETQRNKGNFPGRFSGRQFSNSRSEMNVSTLELGDSALYLCASRDTPPYEQYFGPGTRLTVT.

The V and J genes are TRBV2 and TRBJ2-5; a possible D gene is TRBD1 (5 bases). Germline values: CDR1 SNHLY, CDR2 FYNNEI. The CDR3 totals 13 residues. Trimming cost V 10 bases and J 4 bases, with 16 bases left between them. The CDR3, as DNA: TGTGCCACCAACATTCAGGGTGCAGAGACCCAGTACTTC. Translation gives CATNIQGAETQYF. Based on the CDR3 plus reference TRBV2 and TRBJ2-5, the full variable domain is EPEVTQTPSHQVTQMGQEVILRCVPISNHLYFYWYRQILGQKVEFLVSFYNNEISEKSEIFDDQFSVERPDGSNFTLKIRSTKLEDSAMYFCATNIQGAETQYFGPGTRLLVL.

The V and J genes are TRBV9 and TRBJ2-2; TRBD2 agrees at 7 bases. CDR1 is SGDLS, CDR2 YYNGEE, per germline. This CDR3 has 17 amino acids. Trimming took 3 bases from V and 3 from J; bases not matched to a gene: 11. The CDR3 is CASSAPHEGGDTGELFF. DNA of the CDR3: TGTGCCAGCAGCGCCCCCCATGAGGGAGGGGACACCGGGGAGCTGTTTTTT.

This clone was found once. The rearrangement uses TRBV7-9 and TRBJ2-7; the D is unclear. Per the germline V gene, CDR1 is SEHNR and CDR2 is FQNEAQ (reference sequence). The CDR3 loop spans 13 amino acids. V was pared by 3 bases and J by 5 bases, with 11 bases between. The DNA for the CDR3 is TGTGCCAGCAGCTTGGGTCGCGAGGACGAGCAGTACTTC. Amino acids: CASSLGREDEQYF.

The rearrangement links TRBV5-4 to TRBJ2-7, with 9 bases aligning to TRBD2. The CDR3 is made up of 17 amino acids. V was pared by 0 bases and J by 3 bases, with 10 bases of the junction left unmatched. CDR1 SGHNT and CDR2 YYREEE come from the germline V gene (reference sequence). The CDR3 is CASSLVAGGTGFYEQYF. DNA for the CDR3: TGTGCCAGCAGCTTGGTTGCGGGAGGGACCGGTTTCTACGAGCAGTACTTC.

The chain combines TRBV15 with TRBJ1-3; 7 bases are shared with TRBD1. V lost 0 bases, J lost 4 bases, and 6 bases stayed unmatched. The CDR3 is 16 residues long. Germline values: CDR1 LNHNV, CDR2 YYDKDF (reference sequence). CDR3 in amino acids: CATSRETDRAGNTIYF. The CDR3 nucleotides are TGTGCCACCAGCAGAGAAACCGACAGGGCCGGAAACACCATATATTTT.

The chain recombines TRBV12-5 with TRBJ2-2; 10 positions match TRBD2. The germline V gene has CDR1 LGHNT and CDR2 FRNRAP. There are 15 residues in the CDR3. The J segment lost 6 bases and the V segment lost 6 bases, leaving 7 bases of the junction unmatched. CDR3 region: CASGPSGRGSGELFF. The CDR3, as DNA: TGTGCTAGTGGGCCTAGCGGGAGAGGTTCCGGGGAGCTGTTTTTT.

In its sample, this clone was seen once. The rearrangement uses TRBV6-1 and TRBJ1-1; D is uncertain. Trimming removed 0 bases from V and 1 base from J, with 6 bases in between. The CDR3 sequence is 14 residues long. CDR1 and CDR2 from the germline V gene are MNHNS and SASEGT. CDR3 nucleotides: TGTGCCAGCAGTGAAGCCGGTAGGAACACTGAAGCTTTCTTT. It is translated as CASSEAGRNTEAFF.

The chain couples TRBV5-1 to TRBJ2-1; 10 bases line up with TRBD1. The germline CDR1 and CDR2 sequences are SGHRS and YFSETQ. This CDR3 comprises 14 residues. With V trimmed by 7 bases and J by 5 bases, 6 bases remained unmatched. The CDR3 reads CASSGTGVNNEQFF. CDR3 nucleotides: TGCGCCAGCTCCGGGACAGGGGTCAACAATGAGCAGTTCTTC.

The rearrangement links TRBV6-5 to TRBJ1-3, with D unresolved. V was pared by 4 bases and J by 0 bases, with 10 bases between. CDR3 length: 15 residues. Germline V gene lookup returns CDR1 MNHEY and CDR2 SVGAGI. CDR3 residues: CASSSPTYSGNTIYF. CDR3 coding DNA: TGTGCCAGCAGTTCCCCTACTTACTCTGGAAACACCATATATTTT.

V is TRBV28 and J is TRBJ2-1, with 7 bases that match TRBD2. This CDR3 comprises 13 residues. Germline V gene lookup returns CDR1 MDHEN and CDR2 SYDVKM. The V and J ends lost 7 bases and 4 bases, in that order; junction bases with no gene match: 4. This CDR3 reads CASIPSGYNEQFF. CDR3 in DNA: TGTGCCAGCATCCCTAGCGGTTACAATGAGCAGTTCTTC.

The V gene is TRBV9, the J gene TRBJ2-5; D might be TRBD1 (6 bases). The germline gives CDR1 SGDLS, CDR2 YYNGEE. V was cut by 4 bases and J by 5 bases, with 21 bases left in between. The CDR3 contains 16 residues. The CDR3 sequence: CASSQLRDKLWETQYF. The CDR3 coding sequence is TGTGCCAGCAGCCAACTCCGGGACAAATTATGGGAGACCCAGTACTTC.

The chain couples TRBV28 to TRBJ2-2; no firm D call. The CDR3 covers 11 residues. Per germline, CDR1 MDHEN and CDR2 SYDVKM. V shed 4 bases and J shed 8 bases, with 5 bases lying between them. The CDR3 DNA reads TGTGCCAGCAGTTATGAGGGGGAGCTGTTTTTT. This gives the protein CASSYEGELFF. The whole variable domain, remainder taken from reference TRBV28 and TRBJ2-2, is DVKVTQSSRYLVKRTGEKVFLECVQDMDHENMFWYRQDPGLGLRLIYFSYDVKMKEKGDIPEGYSVSREKKERFSLILESASTNQTSMYLCASSYEGELFFGEGSRLTVL.

The chain combines TRBV10-2 with TRBJ2-1; tentative D call: TRBD2 (7 bases). The germline V gene has CDR1 WSHSY and CDR2 SAAADI. The CDR3 runs to 17 residues. V was pared by 0 bases and J by 2 bases, with 14 bases between. The CDR3 bases are TGCGCCAGCAGTGAGTCGACCGGGCGGGGGCCCTACAATGAGCAGTTCTTC. Amino acids: CASSESTGRGPYNEQFF.

The J gene is TRBJ1-5, the V gene TRBV28; the match to TRBD1 covers 7 bases. Germline loops: CDR1 MDHEN, CDR2 SYDVKM. V was pared by 4 bases and J by 6 bases, with 12 bases of the junction left unmatched. This CDR3 is 16 amino acids long. For the CDR3, the DNA is TGTGCCAGCAGTTCGGGACACAGGGGAAGGAGTCAGCCCCAGCATTTT. Protein sequence: CASSSGHRGRSQPQHF.

V and J are TRBV27 and TRBJ2-1; 9 nucleotides line up with TRBD2. Trimming at V came to 2 bases and at J to 9 bases, leaving 5 bases not matched to a gene. The CDR3 covers 14 residues. Germline V gives CDR1 MNHEY, CDR2 SMNVEV (reference sequence). The CDR3, as DNA: TGTGCCAGCAGTTTAGGGTATAGCGGGAGTGAGCAGTTCTTC. It encodes CASSLGYSGSEQFF.

The rearrangement links TRBV21-1 to TRBJ2-7; the table's D call of TRBD1 was not tested on the DNA. TRBV21-1 has pseudogene status. The CDR3 spans 15 residues. The CDR3 sequence: CAAQVGRDRDDEQYF. In DNA, the CDR3 is TGTGCCGCACAGGTCGGACGGGACAGGGACGACGAGCAGTACTTC.

V is TRBV25-1 and J is TRBJ1-1; a weak D match, TRBD1 (5 bases). The CDR3 loop spans 14 amino acids. Germline V CDR1 and CDR2: MGHDK, SYGVNS. V was pared by 2 bases and J by 4 bases, with 11 bases between. The CDR3 protein is CASSEVRASTEAFF. CDR3 in DNA: TGTGCCAGCAGTGAAGTCAGGGCTAGCACTGAAGCTTTCTTT.

This chain connects TRBV30 to TRBJ2-7; 7 bases fit TRBD1. This CDR3 has 14 residues. The germline CDR1 and CDR2 sequences are GTSNPN and SVGIG (reference sequence). Trimming cost V 4 bases and J 9 bases; bases outside gene matches: 15. The CDR3: CAWMAPGGFLGQYF. The CDR3 nucleotides read TGTGCCTGGATGGCTCCAGGGGGATTTTTAGGGCAGTACTTC.